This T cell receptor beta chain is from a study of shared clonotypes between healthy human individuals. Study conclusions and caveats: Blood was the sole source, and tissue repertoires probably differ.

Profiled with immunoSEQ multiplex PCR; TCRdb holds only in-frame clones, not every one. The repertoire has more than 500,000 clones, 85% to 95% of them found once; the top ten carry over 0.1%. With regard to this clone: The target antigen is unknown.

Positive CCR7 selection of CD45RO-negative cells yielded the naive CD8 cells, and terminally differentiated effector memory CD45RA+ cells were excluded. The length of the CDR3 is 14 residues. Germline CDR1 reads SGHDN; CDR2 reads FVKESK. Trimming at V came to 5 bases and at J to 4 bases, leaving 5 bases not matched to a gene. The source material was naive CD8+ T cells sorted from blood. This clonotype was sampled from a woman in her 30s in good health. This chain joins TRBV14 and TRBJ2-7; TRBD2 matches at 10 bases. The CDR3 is CASSARGLAYEQYF. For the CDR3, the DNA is TGTGCCAGCAGCGCCCGGGGACTAGCGTACGAGCAGTACTTC.